The 32 T cell receptor beta chains given below trace back to one sample, sequenced in a study of T cell repertoires in cytomegalovirus infection. From the reads, TCRdb called clonotypes with MiXCR, one entry per CDR3 protein. The table records approximately 700,000 distinct CDR3 sequences, less than 40% of them present only once. The sample consisted of PBMCs. The receptors originated from a human donor in good health (CMV status not recorded). Some clones in this sample may be carry-over from other donors' samples.

Only one count was recorded for this clonotype. In DNA form, the CDR3 reads TGCGCCAGCAGCCAAGGCAGGGTGTGGGAGACCCAGTACTTC. Translated: CASSQGRVWETQYF. The chain is built from TRBV4-1 and TRBJ2-5; D might be TRBD1 (5 bases). This CDR3 is 14 amino acids long. The germline CDR1 and CDR2 sequences are MGHRA and YSYEKL. The V end lost 1 base, the J end lost 5 bases, and 11 bases lay between the germline ends.

Ten or more counts support this clonotype. The chain carries TRBV15 and TRBJ1-5; D gene ambiguous. The CDR3 is 15 residues long. Germline CDR1 and CDR2: LNHNV and YYDKDF (reference sequence). The V end lost 0 bases, the J end lost 1 base, and 7 bases lay between the germline ends. CDR3 region: CATSRDKGSNQPQHF. DNA for the CDR3: TGTGCCACCAGCAGAGATAAAGGAAGCAATCAGCCCCAGCATTTT.

This clonotype has just a few counts. V is TRBV6-8 and J is TRBJ1-1; 11 bases line up with TRBD1. CDR3 length: 15 residues. Germline loops: CDR1 MNHGY, CDR2 SAAAGT. J lost 4 bases, V lost 5 bases, and 6 bases had no gene match. The CDR3 DNA reads TGTGCCAGCAGTAAGGACAGGGGGCTGGGCACTGAAGCTTTCTTT. The encoded protein is CASSKDRGLGTEAFF.

The chain joins TRBV27 to TRBJ2-7; TRBD1 is a possible D gene (6 bases). The CDR3 is made up of 14 amino acids. CDR1 is MNHEY, CDR2 SMNVEV, per germline (reference sequence). The germline V and J ends were trimmed by 6 bases and 3 bases, with 15 bases remaining between them. The CDR3 region is CASSPGHKIYEQYF. In nucleotides, the CDR3 is TGTGCCAGCAGCCCGGGACATAAGATCTACGAGCAGTACTTC.

This clonotype was recorded a few times. The chain employs TRBV28 and TRBJ2-1; D perhaps matches TRBD2 (5 bases). V was shortened by 3 bases and J by 8 bases, with 14 bases between the two germline ends. This CDR3 has 14 amino acids. Germline V gene sequence: CDR1 MDHEN, CDR2 SYDVKM. The DNA for the CDR3 is TGTGCCAGCAGTTTTGTGGGGAGAGGTCATGAGCAGTTCTTC. This translates into CASSFVGRGHEQFF. Using reference TRBV28 and TRBJ2-1 for the parts outside the CDR3, the full variable domain is DVKVTQSSRYLVKRTGEKVFLECVQDMDHENMFWYRQDPGLGLRLIYFSYDVKMKEKGDIPEGYSVSREKKERFSLILESASTNQTSMYLCASSFVGRGHEQFFGPGTRLTVL.

This clonotype was counted only a few times. The rearrangement joins TRBV19 to TRBJ2-7; 11 positions match TRBD2. Germline values: CDR1 LNHDA, CDR2 SQIVND (reference sequence). The CDR3 contains 15 residues. The junction had 2 bases not matched to a gene; V was cut back by 1 base and J by 3 bases. In DNA, the CDR3 is TGTGCCAGTAGTATAGGGGGACTAGCGGACTACGAGCAGTACTTC. This encodes CASSIGGLADYEQYF.

This clonotype was observed many times. The J gene is TRBJ2-5, the V gene TRBV7-6; TRBD2 might be the D (5 bases). Trimming removed 0 bases at V and 3 bases at J, with 8 bases between. Per germline, CDR1 SGHVS and CDR2 FNYEAQ. The CDR3 is 14 amino acids. CDR3 DNA: TGTGCCAGCAGCTTAGCAGGACTCAAAGAGACCCAGTACTTC. It yields the protein CASSLAGLKETQYF.

A note on this clonotype: The CDR3 ends on some other residue instead of the conserved phenylalanine or tryptophan, so this is likely a read error. V gene TRBV10-3 combines with J gene TRBJ1-2; 10 nucleotides match TRBD1. This CDR3 contains 14 residues. The germline gives CDR1 ENHRY, CDR2 SYGVKD. V lost 5 bases and J lost 6; bases outside the gene matches: 6. The CDR3 DNA sequence: TGTGCCATCAGTTTAGCGGGGACAGGGGATGGCTACACCGTC. Translated: CAISLAGTGDGYTV.

This clonotype has only a few counts. The rearrangement joins TRBV15 to TRBJ1-1; maybe TRBD1 (5 bases). The CDR3 spans 13 residues. V was pared by 3 bases and J by 3 bases, with 8 bases between. CDR1 LNHNV and CDR2 YYDKDF come from the germline V gene (reference sequence). CDR3 residues: CATSSTGDTEAFF. In DNA form, the CDR3 reads TGTGCCACCAGCAGTACAGGAGACACTGAAGCTTTCTTT.

This clonotype was found once. Mismatch with germline at one junction end may stem from a read error. The chain employs TRBV10-3 and TRBJ2-7; 9 bases align to TRBD1. Germline CDR1 is ENHRY and CDR2 is SYGVKD. The CDR3 length is 16 residues. The CDR3 loop is CAISDPFTGGGYAQYF. The CDR3 nucleotides are TGTGCCATCAGTGACCCGTTCACAGGGGGCGGGTACGCGCAGTACTTC.

J is TRBJ2-1 and V is TRBV9, with 7 bases that match TRBD2. Germline values: CDR1 SGDLS, CDR2 YYNGEE. Germline trimming cut 4 bases from V and 6 bases from J; bases unmatched to any gene: 13. The CDR3 has 16 residues. The CDR3 coding sequence is TGTGCCAGCAGCCCTTGGTCTAGCGGCGTTTCCAATGAGCAGTTCTTC. Translating gives CASSPWSSGVSNEQFF.

This clonotype was counted between two and nine times. V is TRBV2 and J is TRBJ2-1, with D maybe TRBD2 (6 bases). Trimming cost V 6 bases and J 4 bases, with 13 bases left between them. The CDR3 runs 14 residues. Germline CDR1 and CDR2: SNHLY and FYNNEI. The CDR3 coding sequence is TGTGCCAGCAGGGCGGGGCAGATTTACAATGAGCAGTTCTTC. It codes for CASRAGQIYNEQFF.

This clonotype has only a few counts. The chain is built from TRBV27 and TRBJ2-5; TRBD1 matches 10 bases. CDR3 size: 16 residues. The V segment lost 4 bases and the J segment 1 base; nucleotides outside the gene matches: 6. Looked up from germline, CDR1 is MNHEY and CDR2 is SMNVEV (reference sequence). The CDR3 sequence: CASSSSGTGVQETQYF. CDR3 DNA: TGTGCCAGCAGTTCTTCCGGGACAGGGGTCCAAGAGACCCAGTACTTC.

This clonotype was counted a few times. The V call is TRBV19, the J call TRBJ1-5, with TRBD1 matching over 9 bases. CDR1 is LNHDA and CDR2 is SQIVND in the germline V gene (reference sequence). The CDR3 covers 14 residues. V was pared by 9 bases and J by 3 bases, with 6 bases of the junction left unmatched. CDR3 protein: CASFTGGPNQPQHF. The CDR3 nucleotides read TGTGCCAGCTTTACAGGGGGCCCCAATCAGCCCCAGCATTTT.

This clonotype was observed a handful of times. The genes are TRBV24-1 and TRBJ1-5; 8 bases map to TRBD1. Per germline, CDR1 KGHDR and CDR2 SFDVKD. The CDR3 has 13 residues. After removal of 7 bases from V and 7 bases from J, the junction contained 5 bases not matched to a gene. CDR3 loop: CATSDRGQQPQHF. CDR3 in DNA: TGTGCCACCAGCGACAGGGGACAGCAGCCCCAGCATTTT.

At least ten counts were recorded for this clonotype. CDR3 protein: CASSFHPGFLTGGSGNTIYF. The CDR3 DNA is TGTGCCAGCAGCTTCCACCCCGGATTCTTGACAGGGGGCTCTGGAAACACCATATATTTT. The chain has TRBV7-2 and TRBJ1-3; TRBD1 agrees at 9 bases. From germline, CDR1 is SGHTA and CDR2 FQGNSA. V was clipped by 3 bases and J by 0 bases; unmatched bases: 15. The CDR3 consists of 20 residues.

This rearrangement joins TRBV20-1 to TRBJ2-3; D may correspond to TRBD1 or TRBD2 (6 bases each). The CDR3 totals 14 residues. In germline, CDR1 is DFQATT, CDR2 SNEGSKA (reference sequence). V was clipped by 1 base and J by 3 bases, with 11 bases between them. The CDR3 DNA reads as TGCAGTGCTAGAGCCCGGGGGACAACAGATACGCAGTATTTT. Its translation: CSARARGTTDTQYF.

Worth noting for this clonotype: No conserved phenylalanine or tryptophan ends this CDR3, so it is likely a read error. The chain employs TRBV7-2 and TRBJ2-5; 12 positions match TRBD2. V dropped 5 bases and J dropped 2; count of bases not matched to a gene: 27. Germline CDR1 and CDR2: SGHTA and FQGNSA. This CDR3 is built from 23 residues. The CDR3 region has the DNA TGTGCCAGCAGCCAGTTCGTTTCCCTCTCGACTAGCGGGAGCCGGGGTCGGCAAGAGACCCAGTACTTA. Residues: CASSQFVSLSTSGSRGRQETQYL.

The chain carries TRBV7-9 and TRBJ2-6; 7 bases are shared with TRBD1. Trimming removed 7 bases from V and 2 bases from J; junction bases left unmatched: 8. There are 16 residues in the CDR3. Germline V gives CDR1 SEHNR, CDR2 FQNEAQ (reference sequence). For the CDR3, the DNA is TGTGCCAGCAACCCAGGGGGTCATACTGGGGCCAACGTCCTGACTTTC. This codes for CASNPGGHTGANVLTF.

This clonotype was found a few times. This sequence joins TRBV4-1 and TRBJ2-5; D is ambiguous. The CDR3 is made up of 14 amino acids. In germline, CDR1 is MGHRA, CDR2 YSYEKL. V lost 1 base, J lost 3 bases, and 9 bases lay in between. As DNA, the CDR3 is TGCGCCAGCAGCCAAGTCCCACGGGAAGAGACCCAGTACTTC. It specifies CASSQVPREETQYF.

V usage is TRBV5-1 and J usage is TRBJ1-2, with D possibly TRBD1 on 5 matching bases. This CDR3 spans 13 amino acids. The ends were cut back, 4 bases at V and 4 bases at J, with 11 bases in the middle. Germline CDR1 and CDR2: SGHRS and YFSETQ. Here the CDR3 DNA reads TGCGCCAGCAGCGACGGACATACCTATGGCTACACCTTC. It codes for CASSDGHTYGYTF.

About this clonotype: Being one base from a much bigger clone, this may be a read error. This chain connects TRBV7-4 to TRBJ1-4; TRBD1 aligns across 7 bases. This CDR3 contains 21 residues. Germline CDR1 is SGHVT and CDR2 is SQSDAQ. V lost 1 base to trimming and J lost 0 bases; unmatched junction nucleotides: 17. The CDR3 region has the DNA TGTGCCAGCAGCTTAGTCCCCCGGGGGAAGGGACAGCAAACAACTAATGAAAAACTGTTTTTT. Protein: CASSLVPRGKGQQTTNEKLFF.

The chain carries TRBV28 and TRBJ2-4, with D maybe TRBD2 (5 bases). The CDR3 sequence is 16 residues long. The germline V gene has CDR1 MDHEN and CDR2 SYDVKM. V was trimmed by 9 bases and J by 6 bases, leaving 24 bases between them. CDR3 in amino acids: CASLPWPSGRGNIQYF. The CDR3 bases are TGTGCCAGTCTCCCCTGGCCCTCGGGAAGAGGAAACATTCAGTACTTC.

This clonotype was seen only a few times. J is TRBJ1-4 and V is TRBV28; D is unclear. This CDR3 region has 17 residues. V lost 6 bases, J lost 2 bases, and 19 bases lay in between. Germline V CDR1 and CDR2: MDHEN, SYDVKM. The CDR3 region has the DNA TGTGCCAGCAGCCCCCCAGTCGGTCGGGAGACTAATGAAAAACTGTTTTTT. Translation: CASSPPVGRETNEKLFF.

CDR3 DNA sequence: TGTGCCAGCAGTTTTCTGGGGGACTATGGCTACACCTTC. Translation: CASSFLGDYGYTF. The rearrangement links TRBV27 to TRBJ1-2, with D possibly matching TRBD1 (5 bases). Trimming pared 3 bases from V and 3 bases from J, leaving 8 bases between. CDR3 length: 13 residues. Looked up from germline, CDR1 is MNHEY and CDR2 is SMNVEV (reference sequence).

Notes on this clonotype: Germline and junction disagree at one end, which may indicate a read error. The chain couples TRBV7-9 to TRBJ1-5; possibly TRBD1 for D (6 bases). The V gene's germline CDR1 is SEHNR and CDR2 FQNEAQ (reference sequence). The CDR3 length is 17 residues. The DNA for the CDR3 is TGTGCCAGCAGCCCGAGGGGGGCCGGGTATAGCAATCAGCCCCCGCATTTT. Protein product: CASSPRGAGYSNQPPHF.

This clonotype was picked up one time. This rearrangement joins TRBV5-5 to TRBJ2-7, with 8 bases aligning to TRBD1. V shed 4 bases and J 5 bases; nucleotides not matched to a gene: 5. The V gene's germline CDR1 is SGHKS and CDR2 YYEKEE (reference sequence). The CDR3 runs to 13 residues. The CDR3 region is CASSTGGSNEQYF. The DNA for the CDR3 is TGTGCCAGCAGCACAGGGGGGTCGAACGAGCAGTACTTC.

The chain links TRBV7-6 to TRBJ2-7; D may be TRBD2 (6 bases). CDR3 length: 13 amino acids. The germline CDR1 and CDR2 sequences are SGHVS and FNYEAQ. The ends were cut back, 4 bases at V and 3 bases at J, with 10 bases in the middle. CDR3 DNA sequence: TGTGCCAGCAGCTCCACGGACTACTACGAGCAGTACTTC. Translating gives CASSSTDYYEQYF.

Details on this clonotype: This may stem from a read error, because a much larger clone lies one nucleotide away. The final CDR3 position lacks the conserved phenylalanine or tryptophan, pointing to a likely read error. The chain's CDR3 is CASSLEGLAGHNEQFL. The CDR3 bases are TGTGCCAGCAGCTTGGAAGGGCTAGCGGGCCACAATGAGCAGTTCTTG. This rearrangement joins TRBV7-2 to TRBJ2-1, with 8 bases identical to TRBD2. The CDR3 loop spans 16 amino acids. From germline, CDR1 is SGHTA and CDR2 FQGNSA. V lost 3 bases to trimming and J lost 5 bases; unmatched junction nucleotides: 9.

This clonotype was recorded a few times. V gene TRBV28 combines with J gene TRBJ2-1, with D possibly matching TRBD2 (5 bases). V was shortened by 3 bases and J by 11 bases, with 26 bases between the two germline ends. Germline values: CDR1 MDHEN, CDR2 SYDVKM. The CDR3 runs to 17 residues. This chain's CDR3 is CASSLDKMRRVERQQFF. DNA for the CDR3: TGTGCCAGCAGTTTGGATAAGATGAGGCGGGTCGAGCGACAGCAGTTCTTC.

This clonotype was seen just once. This chain joins TRBV20-1 and TRBJ2-5, with D perhaps matching TRBD1 (5 bases). The CDR3 runs 12 residues. The ends were cut back, 7 bases at V and 3 bases at J, with 12 bases in the middle. The germline V gene encodes CDR1 DFQATT and CDR2 SNEGSKA (reference sequence). Here the CDR3 reads CSGLQVEETQYF. CDR3 sequence (DNA): TGCAGTGGATTACAGGTTGAAGAGACCCAGTACTTC.

The CDR3 is CAGGVLNQPQHF. The CDR3 DNA reads as TGTGCGGGCGGGGTTCTCAATCAGCCCCAGCATTTT. The rearrangement joins TRBV28 to TRBJ1-5; D unclear. The length of the CDR3 is 12 residues. Germline V gives CDR1 MDHEN, CDR2 SYDVKM. Using reference TRBV28 and TRBJ1-5 for the parts outside the CDR3, the full variable domain is DVKVTQSSRYLVKRTGEKVFLECVQDMDHENMFWYRQDPGLGLRLIYFSYDVKMKEKGDIPEGYSVSREKKERFSLILESASTNQTSMYLCAGGVLNQPQHFGDGTRLSIL.